The text below deals with one T cell receptor beta chain. This table comes from immunoSEQ multiplex PCR, and its TCRdb copy is limited to in-frame clones, with some not included. The table lists about 75,000 clones, 95% to 98% of them singletons. This entry belongs to a study of technical replicates of blood from a handful of donors. The V and J ends lost 8 bases and 8 bases respectively, with 15 bases between them. The CDR3 loop spans 12 amino acids. Germline V gene data show CDR1 as SNHLY and CDR2 as FYNNEI. The V call is TRBV2, the J call TRBJ1-1; D is possibly TRBD1 (6 bases). The source material was T cells isolated from PBMCs. This clonotype was obtained from a human donor in good health. CDR3 amino acids: CASGPTGQEAFF. CDR3 DNA sequence: TGTGCCAGCGGCCCGACAGGCCAAGAAGCTTTCTTT. The full variable domain, its missing parts supplied by reference TRBV2 and TRBJ1-1, is EPEVTQTPSHQVTQMGQEVILRCVPISNHLYFYWYRQILGQKVEFLVSFYNNEISEKSEIFDDQFSVERPDGSNFTLKIRSTKLEDSAMYFCASGPTGQEAFFGQGTRLTVV.